This entry lists 6 T cell receptor beta chains sequenced from one sample in a study of T cell responses to AZD1222 COVID-19 vaccine (dated by TCRdb to about 2021). The library was generated by the immunoSEQ multiplex PCR assay. The source is immuneACCESS, and TCRdb retained only in-frame sequences with V and J called. Part of the clones is not carried over; for the studies checked, unresolved V genes explain less than half of this, and the remainder is unexplained. The sample table holds about 110,000 clones, of which roughly 90% were seen once. The top ten clonotypes cover around 1.6% of the sample. This specimen's time point label, interpreted: baseline before first vaccination. The sequences come from peripheral blood, collected on day 0 of AZD1222 vaccination. The receptors originated from an adult in good health.

The rearrangement uses TRBV2 and TRBJ2-1; D is perhaps TRBD2 (6 bases). The CDR3 has 16 residues. Per the germline V gene, CDR1 is SNHLY and CDR2 is FYNNEI. V lost 4 bases, J lost 4 bases, and 17 bases lay in between. The DNA of the CDR3 is TGTGCCAGCAGTGCCAAAACGGGAGCCCTTTACAATGAGCAGTTCTTC. Protein product: CASSAKTGALYNEQFF.

This chain links TRBV7-8 with TRBJ2-7; 7 nucleotides match TRBD2. V shed 3 bases and J 0 bases; nucleotides not matched to a gene: 2. CDR3 length: 14 residues. In germline, CDR1 is SGHVS, CDR2 FQNEAQ. CDR3 coding DNA: TGTGCCAGCAGCTTCCGGGACTACTCCTACGAGCAGTACTTC. It yields the protein CASSFRDYSYEQYF.

The chain carries TRBV27 and TRBJ2-7, with 7 bases fitting TRBD2. CDR3 length: 13 amino acids. The V segment lost 3 bases and the J segment 5 bases; nucleotides outside the gene matches: 4. Per germline, CDR1 MNHEY and CDR2 SMNVEV (reference sequence). The CDR3: CASSFGGRDEQYF. CDR3 coding DNA: TGTGCCAGCAGTTTCGGGGGGAGGGACGAGCAGTACTTC.

V is TRBV5-1 and J is TRBJ2-7; 9 bases are shared with TRBD1. The CDR3 is 14 residues long. V dropped 4 bases and J dropped 4; count of bases not matched to a gene: 6. The germline V gene encodes CDR1 SGHRS and CDR2 YFSETQ. The DNA for the CDR3 is TGCGCCAGCAGCGGGGGGACAGGGCCATACGAGCAGTACTTC. As protein: CASSGGTGPYEQYF.

This clone was detected once. V is TRBV20-1 and J is TRBJ1-2; D gene ambiguous. Per the germline V gene, CDR1 is DFQATT and CDR2 is SNEGSKA (reference sequence). Deletions cut 3 bases from V and 7 bases from J, with 9 bases between. This CDR3 comprises 11 residues. CDR3 region: CSASEAIGYTF. The CDR3 coding sequence is TGCAGTGCTAGTGAGGCCATTGGCTACACCTTC.

V usage is TRBV5-1 and J usage is TRBJ2-7; D remains ambiguous. V lost 4 bases to trimming and J lost 2 bases, with 10 bases between them. CDR1 is SGHRS, CDR2 YFSETQ, per germline. The CDR3 runs to 13 residues. The CDR3 coding sequence is TGCGCCAGCAGCCAAGGGTCAGCCTACGAGCAGTACTTC. Translation gives CASSQGSAYEQYF. Full variable domain (remainder filled in from reference TRBV5-1 and TRBJ2-7): KAGVTQTPRYLIKTRGQQVTLSCSPISGHRSVSWYQQTPGQGLQFLFEYFSETQRNKGNFPGRFSGRQFSNSRSEMNVSTLELGDSALYLCASSQGSAYEQYFGPGTRLTVT.